The source of this TCR beta chain is a study of T cell responses to AZD1222 COVID-19 vaccine. On this clone: Its antigen is not known.

Study-wide points: At 160-218 and 743-854, vaccine-associated CD4 TCRs were dominant, and they spanned spike. Two doses of AZD1222 preceded a rise in Spike-specific TCR breadth and depth. Without day 14 samples, only post-peak T cell repertoires were studied.

Using immunoSEQ multiplex PCR, the repertoire was profiled, and TCRdb retains in-frame clones only, with some absent. The profile shows around 100,000 clones, around nine tenths of them singletons. The input for sequencing was peripheral blood, taken 28 days after the second dose of the MenACWY control vaccine. This TCR was recovered from an adult who received the MenACWY meningococcal vaccine as a control.

Here the CDR3 reads CASQTDGDPSYEQYF. The CDR3 region has the DNA TGTGCCAGCCAAACGGACGGTGATCCCTCCTACGAGCAGTACTTC. The chain combines TRBV28 with TRBJ2-7, with D unclear. The V gene lost 8 bases and the J gene lost 0 bases, with 17 bases spanning the gap. The germline V gene encodes CDR1 MDHEN and CDR2 SYDVKM. This CDR3 is built from 15 residues.